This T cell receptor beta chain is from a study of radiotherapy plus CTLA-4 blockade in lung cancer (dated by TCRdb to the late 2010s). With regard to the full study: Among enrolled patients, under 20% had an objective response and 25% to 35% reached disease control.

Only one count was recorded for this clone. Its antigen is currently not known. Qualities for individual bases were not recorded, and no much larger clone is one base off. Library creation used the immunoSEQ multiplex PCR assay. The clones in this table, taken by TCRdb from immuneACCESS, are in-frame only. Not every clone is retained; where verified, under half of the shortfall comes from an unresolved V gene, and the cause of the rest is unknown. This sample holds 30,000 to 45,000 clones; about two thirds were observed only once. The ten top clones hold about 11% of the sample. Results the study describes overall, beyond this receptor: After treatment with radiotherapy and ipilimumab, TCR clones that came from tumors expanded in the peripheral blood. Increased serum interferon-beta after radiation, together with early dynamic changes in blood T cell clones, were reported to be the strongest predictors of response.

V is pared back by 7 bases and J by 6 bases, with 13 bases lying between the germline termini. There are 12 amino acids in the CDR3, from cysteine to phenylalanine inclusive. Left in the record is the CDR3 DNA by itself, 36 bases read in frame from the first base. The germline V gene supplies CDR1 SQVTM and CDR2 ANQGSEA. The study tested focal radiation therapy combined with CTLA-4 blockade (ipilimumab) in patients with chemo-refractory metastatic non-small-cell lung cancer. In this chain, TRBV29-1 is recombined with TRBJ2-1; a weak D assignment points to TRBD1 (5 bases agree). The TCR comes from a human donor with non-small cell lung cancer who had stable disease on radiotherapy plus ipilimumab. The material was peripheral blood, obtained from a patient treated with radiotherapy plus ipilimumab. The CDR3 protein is CSGRKGPNEQFF. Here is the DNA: TGCAGCGGCAGGAAGGGGCCCAATGAGCAGTTCTTC.